The present entry profiles one TCR beta chain with its context. The sample originates from a study of T cells in Graves' hyperthyroidism and ophthalmopathy. V lost 11 bases, J lost 1 base, and 14 bases lay in between. CDR1 and CDR2 (germline): MGHRA, YSYEKL. The CDR3 extends over 14 amino acids. The source material, RNA transcripts, was used to amplify TCR beta CDR3 regions. The HTBI primer set drove a first-round RT-PCR of the TCR CDR3. TCRdb itself ran the multiplex PCR reads through MiXCR, one entry per CDR3 protein. The data contain a few hundred thousand distinct CDR3 sequences, 15% to 19% of them seen just once; the ten biggest clones take up under 8%.

The chain joins TRBV4-1 to TRBJ2-2, with D tentatively TRBD1 (6 bases). The source material was blood. The sequence came from a woman in her thirties with Graves' hyperthyroidism. CDR3 nucleotide sequence: TGCGCCTCCCAGCTAGGGGGGAACACCGGGGAGCTGTTTTTT. It encodes CASQLGGNTGELFF.